This TCR beta chain was captured in a study of control samples from healthy donors and cancer patients. V was clipped by 4 bases and J by 4 bases, with 13 bases between them. CDR1 and CDR2 from the germline V gene are MGHRA and YSYEKL. The CDR3 has 14 amino acids. This clone was recorded once. Sequenced by immunoSEQ multiplex PCR; TCRdb stores in-frame clones only, minus some. Here the sample spans about 98,000 clones, 90% to 95% being singletons. What was sequenced was blood. This sequence was found in a woman between 18 and 29 years old in good health. The chain carries TRBV4-1 and TRBJ1-1, with a tentative D call TRBD1 (5 bases). The CDR3 DNA reads TGCGCCAGCAGCCCCCCGTGGGGGGGCACTGAAGCTTTCTTT. This codes for CASSPPWGGTEAFF.